This T cell receptor beta chain was sequenced in a study of blood T cells in healthy people across ages. With regard to this clonotype: Its antigen is still unknown.

Donors gave about 10 milliliters of peripheral blood apiece. V gave up 8 bases and J gave up 2 bases; unmatched junction bases: 2. From germline, CDR1 is WNHNN and CDR2 SYGVQD (reference sequence). The CDR3 length is 14 residues. Primers used in a second PCR of about 7 to 12 cycles were a sample-barcoded 5' primer and a J-beta primer mix. MiXCR was run by TCRdb on the 5' RACE reads, yielding one entry per CDR3 protein. The sample includes hundreds of thousands of distinct CDR3 sequences, approximately 52% seen only once; the top ten take about 14%. Study-wide results and caveats: Across the age range, TCR beta diversity per million T cells fell in a roughly linear way. Shifts in expanded clonotypes may have been confounded by donor CMV status, which was unknown.

The sequenced sample was blood. This clonotype originated in a woman at least 80 years old in good health. The rearrangement joins TRBV10-1 to TRBJ2-1, with 11 bases aligning to TRBD1. CDR3 protein: CASGDRGAYNEQFF. CDR3 bases: TGCGCCAGCGGGGACAGGGGGGCCTACAATGAGCAGTTCTTC.